The sequence of this T cell receptor (beta chain) was determined in a study of early T cells in non-severe SARS-CoV-2 infection. At the level of the study: Bulk RNA isolated from unsorted whole blood underwent sequencing; chains were not paired.

CDR3 length: 14 amino acids. V lost 6 bases, J lost 7 bases, and 18 bases lay in between. This clonotype was picked up many times. Attachment of unique molecular identifiers to individual cDNA molecules was performed. TCRdb reprocessed the 5' RACE reads via MiXCR and lists one record per CDR3 protein. The sample has approximately 30,000 distinct CDR3 sequences, approximately 4.6% seen once. The TCR was taken from an adult who was a healthcare worker with PCR-confirmed SARS-CoV-2 infection or an uninfected control (not recorded which). The sequenced sample was whole blood. This rearrangement joins TRBV12-3 or TRBV12-4 to TRBJ1-1; D is uncertain. The CDR3 nucleotides read TGTGCCAGCAGCGCCGCTGGCGCCGGGAATGAAGCTTTCTTT. Translation gives CASSAAGAGNEAFF.